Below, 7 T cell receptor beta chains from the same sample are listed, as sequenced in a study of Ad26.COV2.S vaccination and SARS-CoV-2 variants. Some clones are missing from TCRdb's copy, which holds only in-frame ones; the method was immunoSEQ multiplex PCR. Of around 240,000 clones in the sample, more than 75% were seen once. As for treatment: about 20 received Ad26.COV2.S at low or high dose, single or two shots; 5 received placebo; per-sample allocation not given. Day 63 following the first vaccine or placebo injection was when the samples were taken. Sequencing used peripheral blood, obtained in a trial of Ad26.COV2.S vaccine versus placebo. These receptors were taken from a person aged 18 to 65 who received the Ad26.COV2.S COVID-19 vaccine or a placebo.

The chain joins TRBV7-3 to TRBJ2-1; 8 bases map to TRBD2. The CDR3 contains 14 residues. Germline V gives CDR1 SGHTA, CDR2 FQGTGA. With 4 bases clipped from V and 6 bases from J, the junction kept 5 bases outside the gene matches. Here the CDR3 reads CASSSTGTSNEQFF. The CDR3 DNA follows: TGTGCCAGCAGCTCCACCGGGACTAGCAATGAGCAGTTCTTC. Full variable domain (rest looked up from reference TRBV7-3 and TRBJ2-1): GAGVSQTPSNKVTEKGKYVELRCDPISGHTALYWYRQSLGQGPEFLIYFQGTGAADDSGLPNDRFFAVRPEGSVSTLKIQRTERGDSAVYLCASSSTGTSNEQFFGPGTRLTVL.

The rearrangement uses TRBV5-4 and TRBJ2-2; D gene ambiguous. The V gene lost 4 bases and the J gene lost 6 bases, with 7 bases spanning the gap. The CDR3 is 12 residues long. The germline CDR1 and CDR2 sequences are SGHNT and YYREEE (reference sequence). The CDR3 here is CASSPLPGELFF. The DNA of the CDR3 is TGTGCCAGCAGCCCCCTCCCCGGGGAGCTGTTTTTT.

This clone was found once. CDR3 DNA sequence: TGTGCCAGCAGGGTAGACCCGATCTATGGCTACACCTTC. Translation gives CASRVDPIYGYTF. This rearrangement joins TRBV6-5 to TRBJ1-2, with no clear D. Germline loops: CDR1 MNHEY, CDR2 SVGAGI. The CDR3 runs to 13 residues. Trimming left V 6 bases short and J 4 bases short, with 12 bases between.

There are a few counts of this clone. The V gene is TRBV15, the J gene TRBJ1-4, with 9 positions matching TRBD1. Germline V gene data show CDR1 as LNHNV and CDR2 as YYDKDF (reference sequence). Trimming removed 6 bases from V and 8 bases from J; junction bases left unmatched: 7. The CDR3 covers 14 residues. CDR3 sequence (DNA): TGTGCCACCAGACAGACAGGGGGTGGAGAAAAACTGTTTTTT. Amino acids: CATRQTGGGEKLFF.

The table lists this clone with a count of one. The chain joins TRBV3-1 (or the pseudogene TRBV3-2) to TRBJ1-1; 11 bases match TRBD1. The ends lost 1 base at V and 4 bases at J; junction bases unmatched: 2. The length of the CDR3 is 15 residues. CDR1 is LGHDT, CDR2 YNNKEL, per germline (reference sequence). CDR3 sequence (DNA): TGTGCCAGCAGCCAAGCTGGGACAGGGGGCACTGAAGCTTTCTTT. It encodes CASSQAGTGGTEAFF.

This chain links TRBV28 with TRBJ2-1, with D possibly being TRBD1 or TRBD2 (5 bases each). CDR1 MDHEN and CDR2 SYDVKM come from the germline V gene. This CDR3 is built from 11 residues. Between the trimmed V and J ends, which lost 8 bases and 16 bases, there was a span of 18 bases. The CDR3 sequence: CASGTGPRSFF. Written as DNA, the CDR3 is TGTGCCAGCGGGACGGGACCCCGCTCCTTCTTC.

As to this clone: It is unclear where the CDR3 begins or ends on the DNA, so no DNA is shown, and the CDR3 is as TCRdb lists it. The CDR3 reads CAWGPGAPGHTF. The gene calls are TRBV30 and TRBJ1-2. The CDR3 length is 12 residues, termini included. Germline V gene lookup returns CDR1 GTSNPN and CDR2 SVGIG (reference sequence).